What follows is one T cell receptor beta chain and its context. The target antigen is unknown. The entry originates in a study of T cell repertoires in cytomegalovirus infection. Whole-study context: Through public TCR beta signatures, both CMV infection and matching HLA type were indicated. Study results and limitations: CMV-specific TCR beta clonotypes restricted by HLA-C were the ones dominating the ex vivo response.

The V end was cut by 5 bases, the J end by 3 bases, with 8 bases between. CDR1 SGHVS and CDR2 FQNEAQ come from the germline V gene. The CDR3 is made up of 13 amino acids. Each CDR3 protein is one row after TCRdb ran MiXCR on the reads. The sample comprises some 450,000 distinct CDR3 sequences, roughly 30% of which are singletons, and roughly an eighth rests with the top ten. This receptor was taken from a human donor in good health (CMV status not recorded). Some clones in this sample may be carry-over from other donors' samples. The V and J genes are TRBV7-8 and TRBJ1-3; D remains ambiguous. The sequenced material came from PBMCs. The CDR3 sequence is CASSRKDGNTIYF. CDR3 bases: TGTGCCAGCAGCCGGAAGGATGGAAACACCATATATTTT.